This is a list of T cell receptor beta chains from one sample in a study of response to subunit inactivated influenza vaccine. TCRdb re-called the RT-PCR reads through MiXCR, storing one row per CDR3 protein. The sample contains about 830,000 distinct CDR3 sequences, 18% of which appear only once. The sequences come from PBMCs from blood, collected more than 4 days after vaccination. These receptors were obtained from a man aged 45 to 65 who received an inactivated influenza vaccine. Both conserved end residues are part of each CDR3. A D gene is named only where the DNA matches it firmly. The listing skips clone size in some rows; elsewhere it reads once, few, many or a size class.

TRBD2	TRBJ2-3	TRBV20-1	.	TGCAGTGCTAGAGCGGGTTCTAGCGGGAGAAGGGATACGCAGTATTTT	CSARAGSSGRRDTQYF
.	TRBJ1-2	TRBV27	.	TGTGCCAGCATGGGGTACGGGGGCTACACCTTC	CASMGYGGYTF
TRBD2	TRBJ2-1	TRBV12-3/TRBV12-4	many	TGTGCCAGCAGTCTAGGACTAGCTCGCGGTGAGCAGTTCTTC	CASSLGLARGEQFF
.	TRBJ1-2	TRBV6-5	.	TGTGCCAGCAGTTACTCTGTGGCCGGAACCGGCTATGGCTACACCTTC	CASSYSVAGTGYGYTF
.	TRBJ2-1	TRBV6-2/TRBV6-3	.	TGTGCCAGCAGTTACCGGGGGGCCCTGCTCTACAATGAGCAGTTCTTC	CASSYRGALLYNEQFF
.	TRBJ2-7	TRBV7-6	.	TGTGCCAGCAGCTTAGAGAGGTTCGGGACCTACGAGCAGTACTTC	CASSLERFGTYEQYF
TRBD2	TRBJ2-1	TRBV12-3/TRBV12-4	few	TGTGCCAGCAGTTTGTCTAGCGGTGTTAATGAGCAGTTCTTC	CASSLSSGVNEQFF
TRBD1	TRBJ1-2	TRBV5-6	many	TGTGCCAGCAGCCGACAGGGGCCTTTTGGCTACACCTTC	CASSRQGPFGYTF
TRBD1	TRBJ2-1	TRBV5-1	few	TGCGCCAGCACCCAATGGCCGGGACAGGGAAGGAATGAGCAGTTCTTC	CASTQWPGQGRNEQFF
.	TRBJ2-7	TRBV15	.	TGTGCCACCAGCAGAGCGCCTCCAGACAGTCGTTACGAGCAGTACTTC	CATSRAPPDSRYEQYF
.	TRBJ2-7	TRBV20-1	once	TGCAGTGCACACCGGGATCTCTCCTACGAGCAGTACTTC	CSAHRDLSYEQYF
TRBD2	TRBJ2-1	TRBV24-1	many	TGTGCCACCAGTGATTCCGTAGCGGGAGTTAGGGATGAGCAGTTCTTC	CATSDSVAGVRDEQFF
.	TRBJ2-2	TRBV5-5	.	TGTGCCAGCAGCTCCGGACTGGGCGCGAACACCGGGGAGCTGTTTTTT	CASSSGLGANTGELFF
.	TRBJ2-3	TRBV6-1	.	TGTGCCAGCAGTGAGAATACACCTCACACAGATACGCAGTATTTT	CASSENTPHTDTQYF
.	TRBJ2-7	TRBV29-1	.	TGCAGCGTTAAGGGGGGCAGGGGGAACGAGCAGTACTTC	CSVKGGRGNEQYF
TRBD2	TRBJ2-3	TRBV20-1	few	TGCAGTGCTTCTCATTGGGAGACTAGCGGAACAGATACGCAGTATTTT	CSASHWETSGTDTQYF
TRBD1	TRBJ2-3	TRBV28	.	TGTGCCAGCAGGGTCGGGACAGGTCTCCGGTATTTT	CASRVGTGLRYF
.	TRBJ2-3	TRBV20-1	.	TGCAGTGCTAGCGTCCTCACTGGCACAGATACGCAGTATTTT	CSASVLTGTDTQYF
.	TRBJ2-5	TRBV7-9	once	TGTGCCAGCAGGGGTGTGGGCAGCCAAGAGACCCAGTACTTC	CASRGVGSQETQYF
TRBD2	TRBJ2-5	TRBV6-5	many	TGTGCCAGCAGTTACTTGTCGACTAGCGGGAGAATTGAGACCCAGTACTTC	CASSYLSTSGRIETQYF
TRBD2	TRBJ2-3	TRBV24-1	.	TGTGCCACCAGCGAAGGACTAGGAGATACGCAGTATTTT	CATSEGLGDTQYF
.	TRBJ2-3	TRBV20-1	.	TGCAGTGCTCCCCACGTAGGGGGGGGGGCCTGGTATACGCAGTATTTT	CSAPHVGGGAWYTQYF
.	TRBJ2-1	TRBV18	.	TGTGCCAGCACAAGGGTGTCTCCCTACAATGAGCAGTTCTTC	CASTRVSPYNEQFF
.	TRBJ2-3	TRBV7-2	many	TGTGCCAGCAGCATTAACCCGGGAGCAAAAACAGATACGCAGTATTTT	CASSINPGAKTDTQYF
.	TRBJ2-2	TRBV4-2	.	TGTGCCAGCAGCCAGGCGGTGGGCTGGGGGAACACCGGGGAGCTGTTTTTT	CASSQAVGWGNTGELFF
TRBD2	TRBJ2-1	TRBV7-7	.	TGTGCCAGCAGCCTGGGAGGGACTCAGGATGAGCAGTTCTTC	CASSLGGTQDEQFF
.	TRBJ2-3	TRBV4-3	.	TGCGCCAGCAGCCAACTTGGGACACAACTCAGCACAGATACGCAGTATTTT	CASSQLGTQLSTDTQYF
.	TRBJ2-1	TRBV5-1	.	TGCGCCAGCAGCTTGGCGCTAGCGAACAATGAGCAGTTCTTC	CASSLALANNEQFF
TRBD1	TRBJ2-2	TRBV7-3	.	TGTGCCAGCAGCTTACGCCCCTCACGGGACAGGGACGGTGAGCTGTTTTTT	CASSLRPSRDRDGELFF
.	TRBJ2-7	TRBV12-3/TRBV12-4	many	TGTGCCAGCAGTTTGGGGGTCGTATACGAGCAGTACTTC	CASSLGVVYEQYF
TRBD1	TRBJ2-3	TRBV6-1	few	TGTGCCGGCAGGACAGGGAGCACAGATACGCAGTATTTT	CAGRTGSTDTQYF
TRBD2	TRBJ2-3	TRBV5-1	.	TGCGCCAGCAGCTTGACTAGCGGGAGTCTTATGGATACGCAGTATTTT	CASSLTSGSLMDTQYF
TRBD1	TRBJ1-4	TRBV4-2	few	TGTGCCAGCAGCCAGGCCGGGACAGAGGATGAAAAACTGTTTTTT	CASSQAGTEDEKLFF
.	TRBJ2-2	TRBV20-1	many	TGCAGTGCTAGAGATCTGCGGGAAGCCGGGGAGCTGTTTTTT	CSARDLREAGELFF
.	TRBJ2-3	TRBV5-1	.	TGCGCCAGCAGGAGGTGGGGGGTCGGCACAGATACGCAGTATTTT	CASRRWGVGTDTQYF
.	TRBJ2-3	TRBV7-6	few	TGTGCCAGCAGCCCTAGGCTAGCGAGGGGCGTTGATACGCAGTATTTT	CASSPRLARGVDTQYF
TRBD1	TRBJ2-1	TRBV4-3	.	TGCGCCAGCAGCCAGGACAGGGGCCGGCAGTTCTTC	CASSQDRGRQFF
TRBD1	TRBJ1-2	TRBV6-2/TRBV6-3	.	TGTGCCAGCAGTTCCTACAGGGGGCTAGGCGGCTACACCTTC	CASSSYRGLGGYTF
TRBD1	TRBJ2-5	TRBV12-3/TRBV12-4	many	TGTGCCCTTAGGTACAGGGGGCTCTTGGTAGAGACCCAGTACTTC	CALRYRGLLVETQYF
.	TRBJ1-5	TRBV21-1	few	TGTGCCAGCAGCACCCTTGCAGGGTCAGGACAGCCCCAGCATTTT	CASSTLAGSGQPQHF
.	TRBJ2-5	TRBV5-1	.	TGCGCCAGCCCAATAAGGCGGTCTCAGGGAGGCGAGACCCAGTACTTC	CASPIRRSQGGETQYF
.	TRBJ1-2	TRBV25-1	.	TGTGCCAGCAGGACTTACACCTTC	CASRTYTF
.	TRBJ2-7	TRBV5-1	many	TGCGCCAGCAGCTTGTCCCCGGACAGAACCTACGAGCAGTACTTC	CASSLSPDRTYEQYF
.	TRBJ2-7	TRBV7-9	.	TGTGCCAGCAGTTTGGTGGACACTACCTACGAGCAGTACTTC	CASSLVDTTYEQYF
.	TRBJ2-7	TRBV4-2	few	TGTGCCAGCAGCCTAATAAAAGATTTTGGACAAGCCATCTACGAGCAGTACTTC	CASSLIKDFGQAIYEQYF
TRBD1	TRBJ2-2	TRBV6-2/TRBV6-3	.	TGTGCCGGAAAACAGGGGGCCGGGGAGCTGTTTTTT	CAGKQGAGELFF
.	TRBJ2-3	TRBV10-3	few	TGTGCCATCAGTGAGCTGCTAGGGGGGACAGATACGCAGTATTTT	CAISELLGGTDTQYF
.	TRBJ2-3	TRBV27	few	TGTGCCAGCAGTTTATCGTCGACCGTGGCCGACACAGATACGCAGTATTTT	CASSLSSTVADTDTQYF
.	TRBJ1-2	TRBV20-1	many	TGCAGTGCGGTTCCTGGCAAGTATGGCTACACCTTC	CSAVPGKYGYTF
TRBD1	TRBJ2-5	TRBV5-1	.	TGCGCCAGCAGCTTGGACGACAGGGGGCGAGAGACCCAGTACTTC	CASSLDDRGRETQYF
TRBD2	TRBJ2-3	TRBV20-1	.	TGCAGTGCTGATAGCGGGGGGGCGGGTACGCAGTATTTT	CSADSGGAGTQYF
TRBD1	TRBJ1-2	TRBV7-2	.	TGTGCCAGCAGCACGACAGGGATCTATGGCTACACCTTC	CASSTTGIYGYTF
.	TRBJ1-6	TRBV20-1	.	TGCAGTGCTAGAGACCCCCGGTTGGCCGATAATTCACCCCTCCACTTT	CSARDPRLADNSPLHF
TRBD2	TRBJ2-2	TRBV7-6	.	TGTGCCAGCAGCTTAGTTCGGGAGGCCGGGGAGCTGTTTTTT	CASSLVREAGELFF